The rows below give T cell receptor beta chains drawn from one sample of a study of T cell repertoires in cytomegalovirus infection. TCRdb itself ran the reads through MiXCR, one entry per CDR3 protein. There are about 310,000 distinct CDR3 sequences in the sample; about 17% occur only once, and around 12% lies in the top ten. Sequenced sample: PBMCs. The receptor set was obtained from a human donor in good health (CMV status not recorded). Some clones in this sample may be carry-over from other donors' samples. CDR3s include the opening cysteine and the closing phenylalanine or tryptophan. A D gene is named only where the DNA matches it firmly. Clone size is shown for a subset of rows, as once, few, many or a class of expanded clone.

V gene	J gene	D gene	clone size	CDR3 protein	CDR3 DNA
TRBV4-1	TRBJ1-2	TRBD1	NA	CASSYWTGYGYTF	TGCGCCAGCAGTTACTGGACAGGCTATGGCTACACCTTC
TRBV7-7	TRBJ1-5	TRBD1	NA	CASTLGDSEDQPQHF	TGTGCTAGCACCTTAGGGGACAGCGAGGACCAGCCCCAGCATTTT
TRBV4-1	TRBJ1-4	NA	many	CASSQVDLSPEKLFF	TGCGCCAGCAGCCAAGTAGACCTGAGCCCAGAAAAACTGTTTTTT
TRBV7-8	TRBJ2-3	TRBD2	many	CASSPLAGGTYTDTQYF	TGTGCCAGCAGCCCTCTCGCGGGGGGTACCTACACAGATACGCAGTATTTT
TRBV11-2	TRBJ2-2	NA	NA	CASSLDPARPTNGELFF	TGTGCCAGCAGCTTAGACCCCGCAAGACCCACAAACGGGGAGCTGTTTTTT
TRBV7-2	TRBJ1-6	TRBD1	many	CASSTGQGQSPLHF	TGTGCCAGCAGCACCGGACAGGGACAGTCACCCCTCCACTTT
TRBV12-3/TRBV12-4	TRBJ1-4	NA	few	CASSLWSPGEEKLFF	TGTGCCAGCAGTTTATGGTCCCCAGGGGAAGAAAAACTGTTTTTT
TRBV6-5	TRBJ1-4	NA	NA	CASSRLGQANEKLFF	TGTGCCAGCAGCCGCTTGGGGCAGGCTAATGAAAAACTGTTTTTT
TRBV19	TRBJ1-4	NA	NA	CASMKDRSNEKLFF	TGTGCCAGTATGAAAGACAGGAGTAATGAAAAACTGTTTTTT
TRBV20-1	TRBJ2-4	NA	NA	CSASLWDVSKNIQYF	TGCAGTGCTAGTCTCTGGGACGTATCCAAAAACATTCAGTACTTC
TRBV5-1	TRBJ2-2	TRBD2	NA	CASSGTSGGNTGELFF	TGCGCCAGCAGCGGGACTAGCGGGGGGAACACCGGGGAGCTGTTTTTT
TRBV7-2	TRBJ1-5	NA	many	CASSLAQGNQPQHF	TGTGCCAGCAGCTTAGCACAGGGCAATCAGCCCCAGCATTTT
TRBV7-6	TRBJ1-1	NA	few	CASSAGVRGTEAFF	TGTGCCAGCAGCGCCGGAGTCAGGGGCACTGAAGCTTTCTTT
TRBV7-8	TRBJ1-1	NA	NA	CASSLEARTEAFF	TGTGCCAGCAGCCTCGAAGCAAGAACTGAAGCTTTCTTT
TRBV7-4	TRBJ2-1	NA	many	CASSLIPVGEQFF	TGTGCCAGCAGCTTAATTCCAGTCGGTGAGCAGTTCTTC
TRBV9	TRBJ2-5	NA	NA	CASNRRLQETQYF	TGTGCCAGCAACCGTCGATTACAAGAGACCCAGTACTTC
TRBV12-3/TRBV12-4	TRBJ2-5	TRBD1	many	CASSFGTGFRQETQYF	TGTGCCAGCAGTTTCGGGACAGGGTTTCGGCAAGAGACCCAGTACTTC
TRBV4-1	TRBJ2-2	NA	many	CASSQPDREAGELFF	TGCGCCAGCAGCCAACCAGACAGGGAGGCCGGGGAGCTGTTTTTT